Presented here are 9 T cell receptor beta chains from one specimen sequenced in a study of technical replicates of blood from several donors. The protocol was immunoSEQ multiplex PCR, while the TCRdb copy is restricted to in-frame clones and leaves out a portion. The sample shows roughly 69,000 clones, approximately 97% of them seen only once. Source material: T cells isolated from PBMCs. Receptor source: a human donor in good health.

The V call is TRBV7-2, the J call TRBJ1-5, with 9 bases lining up with TRBD1. This CDR3 region has 15 residues. The germline V gene has CDR1 SGHTA and CDR2 FQGNSA. Trimming cost V 2 bases and J 4 bases; bases outside gene matches: 3. CDR3 sequence (DNA): TGTGCCAGCAGCTTAATCGGGACAGGGAATCAGCCCCAGCATTTT. Protein: CASSLIGTGNQPQHF.

This clone has just a few counts. The J gene is TRBJ2-1, the V gene TRBV9, with 8 bases that match TRBD2. J lost 8 bases, V lost 4 bases, and 8 bases had no gene match. CDR1 is SGDLS, CDR2 YYNGEE, per germline. The CDR3 has 14 residues. The CDR3 reads CASSPLAGRYEQFF. Written as DNA, the CDR3 is TGTGCCAGCAGCCCTCTAGCGGGTAGATATGAGCAGTTCTTC.

This clone came up once. The chain uses TRBV19 and TRBJ2-7, with 8 nucleotides matching TRBD1. This CDR3 is built from 14 residues. Germline V gene lookup returns CDR1 LNHDA and CDR2 SQIVND (reference sequence). Losses at the gene ends were 4 bases for V and 0 bases for J; bases not matched to a gene: 2. The chain's CDR3 is CASSRGTGSYEQYF. The CDR3 DNA reads as TGTGCCAGTAGTAGGGGGACAGGCTCCTACGAGCAGTACTTC.

V and J are TRBV19 and TRBJ1-1; 9 bases match TRBD1. V lost 2 bases to trimming and J lost 3 bases; unmatched junction nucleotides: 4. Per the germline V gene, CDR1 is LNHDA and CDR2 is SQIVND (reference sequence). The CDR3 has 15 amino acids. The chain's CDR3 is CASSIRDREYTEAFF. Written as DNA, the CDR3 is TGTGCCAGTAGTATACGGGACAGGGAGTACACTGAAGCTTTCTTT.

The CDR3 nucleotides read TGTGCCAGGGGGGGGGCCAATCAGCCCCAGCATTTT. This sequence encodes CARGGANQPQHF. This chain links TRBV2 with TRBJ1-5; D perhaps matches TRBD1 (6 bases). This CDR3 region has 12 residues. The V gene lost 9 bases and the J gene lost 3 bases, with 9 bases spanning the gap. CDR1 is SNHLY and CDR2 is FYNNEI in the germline V gene.

This clone has more than one count but fewer than ten. The chain recombines TRBV5-6 with TRBJ1-2; 7 bases fit TRBD1. V lost 4 bases to trimming and J lost 3 bases; unmatched junction nucleotides: 9. CDR1 is SGHDT and CDR2 is YYEEEE in the germline V gene. The CDR3 extends over 15 amino acids. The CDR3: CASSGGTGAYYGYTF. CDR3 nucleotide sequence: TGTGCCAGCAGCGGAGGCACAGGGGCTTACTATGGCTACACCTTC. The full variable domain, rest sourced from reference TRBV5-6 and TRBJ1-2, is DAGVTQSPTHLIKTRGQQVTLRCSPKSGHDTVSWYQQALGQGPQFIFQYYEEEERQRGNFPDRFSGHQFPNYSSELNVNALLLGDSALYLCASSGGTGAYYGYTFGSGTRLTVV.

The CDR3 loop reads CASGVAGGTYNEQFF. The DNA of the CDR3 is TGTGCCAGCGGGGTAGCGGGTGGAACCTACAATGAGCAGTTCTTC. This chain uses TRBV7-3 with TRBJ2-1; TRBD2 agrees at 7 bases. The CDR3 covers 15 residues. The trim removed 8 bases at V and 2 bases at J, leaving 9 bases unmatched. The germline V gene encodes CDR1 SGHTA and CDR2 FQGTGA.

The rearrangement joins TRBV5-6 to TRBJ2-7, with D possibly being TRBD1 (6 bases). The CDR3 spans 15 residues. Germline V gene lookup returns CDR1 SGHDT and CDR2 YYEEEE. The V end was cut by 4 bases, the J end by 3 bases, with 17 bases between. CDR3: CASSETFRGHYEQYF. The CDR3 region has the DNA TGTGCCAGCAGCGAGACCTTCAGGGGCCACTACGAGCAGTACTTC.

This chain links TRBV28 with TRBJ2-3; D gene uncertain. The germline V gene has CDR1 MDHEN and CDR2 SYDVKM. The germline V and J ends were trimmed by 1 base and 2 bases, with 7 bases remaining between them. The CDR3 has 14 amino acids. In DNA form, the CDR3 reads TGTGCCAGCAGTTTATTTCCCTCCACAGATACGCAGTATTTT. Protein sequence: CASSLFPSTDTQYF.